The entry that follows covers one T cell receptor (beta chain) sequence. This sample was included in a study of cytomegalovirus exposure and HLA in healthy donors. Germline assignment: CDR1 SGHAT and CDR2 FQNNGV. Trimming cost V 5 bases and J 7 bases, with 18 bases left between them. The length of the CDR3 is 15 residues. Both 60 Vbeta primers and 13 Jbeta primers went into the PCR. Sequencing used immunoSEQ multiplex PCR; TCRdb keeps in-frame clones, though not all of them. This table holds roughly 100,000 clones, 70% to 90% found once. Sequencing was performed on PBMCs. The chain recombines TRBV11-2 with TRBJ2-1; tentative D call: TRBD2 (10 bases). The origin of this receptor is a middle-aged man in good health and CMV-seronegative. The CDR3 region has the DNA TGTGCCAGCAGCCAACTAGCGGGGACAGGGAATGAGCAGTTCTTC. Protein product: CASSQLAGTGNEQFF.